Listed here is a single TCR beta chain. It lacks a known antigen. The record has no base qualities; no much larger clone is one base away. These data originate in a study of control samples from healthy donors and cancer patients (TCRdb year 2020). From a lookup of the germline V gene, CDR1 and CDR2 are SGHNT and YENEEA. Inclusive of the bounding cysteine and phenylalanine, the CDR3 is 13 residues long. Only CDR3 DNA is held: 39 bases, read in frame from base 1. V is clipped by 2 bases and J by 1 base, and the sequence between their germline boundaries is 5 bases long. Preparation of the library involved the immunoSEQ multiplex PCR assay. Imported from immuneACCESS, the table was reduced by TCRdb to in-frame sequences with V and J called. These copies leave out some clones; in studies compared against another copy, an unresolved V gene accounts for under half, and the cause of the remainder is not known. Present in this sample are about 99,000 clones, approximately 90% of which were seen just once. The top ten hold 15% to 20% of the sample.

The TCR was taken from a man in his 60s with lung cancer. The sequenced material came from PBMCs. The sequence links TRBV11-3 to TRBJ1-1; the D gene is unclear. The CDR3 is CASSLWRNTEAFF. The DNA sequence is TGTGCCAGCAGCTTATGGCGGAACACTGAAGCTTTCTTT.